The 27 T cell receptor beta chains given below trace back to one sample, sequenced in a study of lymphopenia after photon versus proton radiotherapy. Libraries were prepared by immunoSEQ multiplex PCR; TCRdb keeps only in-frame clonotypes and omits some of them. The data hold 70,000 to 95,000 clones, with around 80% observed a single time. Sequencing was performed on peripheral blood, taken from a patient treated with proton-based radiotherapy. The receptor set was obtained from a man in his sixties with pancreatic cancer.

J is TRBJ2-3 and V is TRBV6-1; 7 positions match TRBD2. There are 15 residues in the CDR3. J gave up 5 bases and V 5 bases, and 10 bases lay outside the gene matches. The V gene's germline CDR1 is MNHNS and CDR2 SASEGT. The CDR3 nucleotides are TGTGCCAGCAGTCCGGCGGGAGCTCGGTTAGATACGCAGTATTTT. It is translated as CASSPAGARLDTQYF.

The V call is TRBV9, the J call TRBJ2-3; D possibly uses TRBD1 or TRBD2 (6 bases each). CDR3 length: 15 amino acids. V lost 1 base, J lost 2 bases, and 11 bases lay in between. Germline CDR1 and CDR2: SGDLS and YYNGEE. The CDR3 here is CASSVSGAFTDTQYF. CDR3 sequence (DNA): TGTGCCAGCAGCGTATCGGGGGCATTCACAGATACGCAGTATTTT.

V and J are TRBV15 and TRBJ1-5; no definite D call. This CDR3 comprises 12 residues. Trimming removed 4 bases from V and 4 bases from J, with 5 bases in between. CDR1 and CDR2 from the germline V gene are LNHNV and YYDKDF (reference sequence). Here the CDR3 DNA reads TGTGCCACCAGCACCCCTAATCAGCCCCAGCATTTT. It is translated as CATSTPNQPQHF. Full variable domain (remainder filled in from reference TRBV15 and TRBJ1-5): DAMVIQNPRYQVTQFGKPVTLSCSQTLNHNVMYWYQQKSSQAPKLLFHYYDKDFNNEADTPDNFQSRRPNTSFCFLDIRSPGLGDTAMYLCATSTPNQPQHFGDGTRLSIL.

The chain carries TRBV10-2 and TRBJ2-7, with a tentative D call TRBD1 (6 bases). Looked up from germline, CDR1 is WSHSY and CDR2 is SAAADI. Trimming took 0 bases from V and 2 from J, leaving 11 bases between them. CDR3 length: 15 amino acids. CDR3 DNA sequence: TGCGCCAGCAGTGAGTCAGGGGGTCGTACCTACGAGCAGTACTTC. Residues: CASSESGGRTYEQYF.

V usage is TRBV5-4 and J usage is TRBJ2-1; tentative D call: TRBD1 (6 bases). Germline assignment: CDR1 SGHNT and CDR2 YYREEE (reference sequence). The CDR3 has 18 amino acids. The ends were cut back, 3 bases at V and 2 bases at J, with 21 bases in the middle. Here the CDR3 DNA reads TGTGCCAGCAGCTCTACTCAAACAGGGTTTTCGACCTACAATGAGCAGTTCTTC. It yields the protein CASSSTQTGFSTYNEQFF.

This sequence joins TRBV25-1 and TRBJ1-2; D is unresolved. V gave up 5 bases and J gave up 2 bases, with 18 bases separating them. In germline, CDR1 is MGHDK, CDR2 SYGVNS. The length of the CDR3 is 16 residues. CDR3 nucleotide sequence: TGTGCCAGCAGTCGCGACACCGTGGTATGGAACTATGGCTACACCTTC. Translation: CASSRDTVVWNYGYTF.

V usage is TRBV11-1 and J usage is TRBJ2-2; D unresolved. V was clipped by 1 base and J by 4 bases, with 10 bases between them. Germline assignment: CDR1 SGHAT and CDR2 FQDESV (reference sequence). The CDR3 has 15 residues. The chain's CDR3 is CASSLGGSATGELFF. The CDR3, as DNA: TGTGCCAGCAGCTTAGGAGGCAGCGCCACCGGGGAGCTGTTTTTT.

The chain joins TRBV5-1 to TRBJ2-7; TRBD2 might be the D (5 bases). Germline assignment: CDR1 SGHRS and CDR2 YFSETQ. The CDR3 has 15 residues. V was trimmed by 4 bases and J by 5 bases, leaving 19 bases between them. CDR3: CASSPTIGSPHEQYF. DNA for the CDR3: TGCGCCAGCAGCCCGACTATTGGGAGCCCACACGAGCAGTACTTC.

The gene calls are TRBV19 and TRBJ1-1; D gene uncertain. The CDR3 extends over 15 amino acids. Germline V gene lookup returns CDR1 LNHDA and CDR2 SQIVND (reference sequence). V was trimmed by 0 bases and J by 2 bases, leaving 10 bases between them. The CDR3 DNA reads as TGTGCCAGTAGTATAGATAACCAACCTAACACTGAAGCTTTCTTT. Protein sequence: CASSIDNQPNTEAFF.

V gene TRBV11-3 combines with J gene TRBJ1-1; D ambiguous. V was shortened by 5 bases and J by 1 base, with 14 bases between the two germline ends. CDR3 length equals 15 residues. The V gene's germline CDR1 is SGHNT and CDR2 YENEEA. The CDR3 spells CASSPFAIKNTEAFF. CDR3 in DNA: TGTGCCAGCAGCCCCTTCGCCATTAAGAACACTGAAGCTTTCTTT.

V and J are TRBV11-1 and TRBJ2-3; TRBD1 might be the D (6 bases). In germline, CDR1 is SGHAT, CDR2 FQDESV (reference sequence). CDR3 length: 15 amino acids. Trimming took 4 bases from V and 2 from J, leaving 13 bases between them. The CDR3 DNA reads TGTGCCAGCAGCTCTACAGGGCCTTTCACAGATACGCAGTATTTT. Translation: CASSSTGPFTDTQYF.

The chain combines TRBV7-2 with TRBJ1-1; D ambiguous. Trimming removed 3 bases at V and 10 bases at J, with 3 bases between. Per the germline V gene, CDR1 is SGHTA and CDR2 is FQGNSA. The CDR3 is 9 residues long. DNA of the CDR3: TGTGCCAGCAGCTTCGGAGCTTTCTTT. Amino acids: CASSFGAFF.

The chain employs TRBV7-2 and TRBJ2-5; D is tentatively TRBD1 or TRBD2 (6 bases each). CDR1 and CDR2 from the germline V gene are SGHTA and FQGNSA. The CDR3 is made up of 14 amino acids. Deletions cut 5 bases from V and 3 bases from J, with 13 bases between. For the CDR3, the DNA is TGTGCCAGCAGCCCCGACAGGAGGGAAGAGACCCAGTACTTC. The encoded protein is CASSPDRREETQYF.

This chain joins TRBV30 and TRBJ2-1, with D unresolved. Trimming shortened V by 3 bases and J by 6 bases, and 6 bases separated the two germline ends. In germline, CDR1 is GTSNPN, CDR2 SVGIG (reference sequence). The CDR3 spans 11 residues. The CDR3 spells CAWSTVNEQFF. The DNA of the CDR3 is TGTGCCTGGAGCACAGTCAATGAGCAGTTCTTC. The full variable domain, its missing parts supplied by reference TRBV30 and TRBJ2-1, is SQTIHQWPATLVQPVGSPLSLECTVEGTSNPNLYWYRQAAGRGLQLLFYSVGIGQISSEVPQNLSASRPQDRQFILSSKKLLLSDSGFYLCAWSTVNEQFFGPGTRLTVL.

The chain is built from TRBV11-2 and TRBJ2-3; 9 bases fit TRBD2. The CDR3 has 18 amino acids. The V gene end was trimmed by 5 bases and the J gene end by 3 bases; junction bases not matched to a gene: 15. Germline V gives CDR1 SGHAT, CDR2 FQNNGV. The CDR3 sequence: CASSLLSSLAGATDTQYF. For the CDR3, the DNA is TGTGCCAGCAGCCTCCTTTCCTCACTAGCGGGTGCGACAGATACGCAGTATTTT.

This sequence joins TRBV5-1 and TRBJ2-1, with TRBD2 matching over 8 bases. Germline CDR1 SGHRS, CDR2 YFSETQ. The CDR3 extends over 16 amino acids. V dropped 0 bases and J dropped 6; count of bases not matched to a gene: 8. The CDR3 sequence is CASSLGWLAGFNEQFF. The CDR3 DNA sequence: TGCGCCAGCAGCTTGGGATGGTTAGCGGGATTCAATGAGCAGTTCTTC.

CDR3 sequence reads: CASRDNRGTEAFF. CDR3 bases: TGTGCCAGCAGGGATAACAGGGGTACTGAAGCTTTCTTT. The chain combines TRBV28 with TRBJ1-1, with TRBD1 matching 7 bases. Per the germline V gene, CDR1 is MDHEN and CDR2 is SYDVKM. Germline trimming cut 6 bases from V and 5 bases from J; bases unmatched to any gene: 6. The CDR3 totals 13 residues.

The V and J genes are TRBV28 and TRBJ2-7, with D perhaps being TRBD1 or TRBD2 (6 bases each). Germline lookup yields CDR1 MDHEN and CDR2 SYDVKM. The V end lost 6 bases, the J end lost 1 base, and 22 bases lay between the germline ends. This CDR3 is 17 amino acids long. The CDR3: CASRARGGGTKSYEQYF. DNA for the CDR3: TGTGCCAGCAGAGCCCGTGGGGGCGGGACAAAGTCCTACGAGCAGTACTTC.

The chain couples TRBV28 to TRBJ2-7; TRBD2 aligns across 13 bases. The ends lost 0 bases at V and 6 bases at J; junction bases unmatched: 8. Germline V gene lookup returns CDR1 MDHEN and CDR2 SYDVKM. The CDR3 consists of 17 residues. CDR3 region: CASSLWELAGGPGEQYF. The CDR3 nucleotides read TGTGCCAGCAGTTTATGGGAACTAGCGGGAGGGCCTGGCGAGCAGTACTTC.

In this sample, this clone turned up once. The CDR3 protein is CASSGQGPTGELFF. CDR3 DNA: TGTGCCAGCAGCGGACAGGGGCCCACCGGGGAGCTGTTTTTT. The genes are TRBV7-9 and TRBJ2-2; 9 bases map to TRBD1. Per the germline V gene, CDR1 is SEHNR and CDR2 is FQNEAQ (reference sequence). Trimming removed 5 bases from V and 4 bases from J; junction bases left unmatched: 2. This CDR3 contains 14 residues.

The chain links TRBV6-6 to TRBJ1-3; D is unresolved. Germline values: CDR1 MNHNY, CDR2 SVGAGI (reference sequence). The germline V and J ends were trimmed by 6 bases and 0 bases, with 9 bases remaining between them. The CDR3 extends over 14 amino acids. The CDR3 spells CASREQSSGNTIYF. In nucleotides, the CDR3 is TGTGCCAGCAGGGAACAGAGCTCTGGAAACACCATATATTTT.

This clone is judged medium-sized. V and J are TRBV19 and TRBJ2-1; D possibly corresponds to TRBD2 (6 bases). Per germline, CDR1 LNHDA and CDR2 SQIVND (reference sequence). The CDR3 runs 15 residues. Trimming left V 2 bases short and J 2 bases short, with 10 bases between. Here the CDR3 DNA reads TGTGCCAGTAGTATACAAGGCGGGACCTACAATGAGCAGTTCTTC. Translated: CASSIQGGTYNEQFF.

The V call is TRBV2, the J call TRBJ2-7, with 7 bases that match TRBD1. The J segment lost 0 bases and the V segment lost 7 bases, leaving 3 bases of the junction unmatched. CDR1 is SNHLY and CDR2 is FYNNEI in the germline V gene. The CDR3 has 13 amino acids. In DNA form, the CDR3 reads TGTGCCAGCACCAGGGACAGCTCCTACGAGCAGTACTTC. The encoded protein is CASTRDSSYEQYF.

This chain connects TRBV19 to TRBJ2-2; D uncertain. Germline V gene sequence: CDR1 LNHDA, CDR2 SQIVND (reference sequence). The CDR3 spans 14 residues. V shed 3 bases and J shed 2 bases, with 7 bases lying between them. The CDR3: CASSIRINTGELFF. CDR3 coding DNA: TGTGCCAGTAGTATCAGAATCAACACCGGGGAGCTGTTTTTT.

The chain recombines TRBV7-9 with TRBJ2-3, with TRBD1 as a possible D gene (6 bases). V shed 1 base and J shed 0 bases, with 17 bases lying between them. Germline CDR1 reads SEHNR; CDR2 reads FQNEAQ (reference sequence). This CDR3 spans 18 amino acids. The CDR3 DNA reads TGTGCCAGCAGCTTAGACCCCAGACAGGCTGGTAGCACAGATACGCAGTATTTT. Its translation: CASSLDPRQAGSTDTQYF.

This chain links TRBV28 with TRBJ1-1; 9 bases align to TRBD1. Germline V gene sequence: CDR1 MDHEN, CDR2 SYDVKM. CDR3 length: 16 amino acids. The ends lost 5 bases at V and 0 bases at J; junction bases unmatched: 7. CDR3 DNA: TGTGCCAGCAGTCCTGCCGGGACAGGGATGAACACTGAAGCTTTCTTT. As protein: CASSPAGTGMNTEAFF.

The J gene is TRBJ1-3, the V gene TRBV6-6, with unresolved D. Germline lookup yields CDR1 MNHNY and CDR2 SVGAGI (reference sequence). The CDR3 contains 14 residues. The V end was cut by 2 bases, the J end by 0 bases, with 5 bases between. The CDR3 region is CASSYEASGNTIYF. The CDR3 region has the DNA TGTGCCAGCAGTTACGAGGCCTCTGGAAACACCATATATTTT.